Below, one T cell receptor beta chain is given with its context. The antigen is not known. TCRdb ran MiXCR on the PCR reads and lists one entry per CDR3 protein. The repertoire includes tens of thousands of distinct CDR3 sequences, 21% of them detected once, and approximately 1% sits in the top ten. A CD8+CD4-CCR7+CD45RA+ phenotype served as the sorting definition for naive CD8 T cells. This CDR3 comprises 14 residues. Trimming removed 6 bases from V and 0 bases from J, with 11 bases in between. CDR1 is SGHAT and CDR2 is FQNNGV in the germline V gene. This specimen belongs to a study of molecular identifiers for immune sequencing clone quantification. Study-wide findings and caveats: It was shown that clones above 20 RNA copies held over 99% of effector molecules, but under 1% in naive cells. One cell's worth of spiked Jurkat TCR RNA was reportedly detectable among roughly 1 million naive cells. Molecules of identical TCR sharing a barcode could underestimate highly expanded clone sizes.

Sequenced material: naive CD8+ T cells from blood, with Jurkat cell RNA spiked in. The subset is: FACS-sorted CD8+CD4-CCR7+CD45RA+ naive T cells. The V call is TRBV11-2, the J call TRBJ1-1; weak D call: TRBD1 (5 bases). The source is a human donor in good health. Some libraries in this study had Jurkat cell RNA spiked in. The CDR3 region has the DNA TGTGCCAGCAGTATTGGACACCTGAACACTGAAGCTTTCTTT. Translated: CASSIGHLNTEAFF.